The clone carrying this T cell receptor beta chain was observed once. Its target is not known. The data are from a study of human thymus T cells. Points from the study as a whole: In thymic and blood repertoires alike, V and J usage looked biased. Related research found strongly overlapping thymic repertoires in unrelated individuals.

Assay used: immunoSEQ multiplex PCR; TCRdb lists only in-frame clones, some missing. The sample has 60,000 to 75,000 clones, 85% to 95% seen once; the top ten hold 0.034%. Corrective cardiac surgery supplied the resected thymus tissue. Congenital heart defects were the reason for the corrective surgery that the donors, healthy Finnish infants, were having. Germline-derived CDR1 and CDR2 are GTSNPN and SVGIG (reference sequence). CDR3 size: 13 residues. The V end was cut by 1 base, the J end by 8 bases, with 14 bases between. This rearrangement joins TRBV30 to TRBJ1-2, with D unresolved. The receptor comes from a girl less than two years old with a congenital heart defect but otherwise immunologically healthy. The sequenced material came from thymus tissue. CDR3 amino acids: CAWSGGLIDGYTF. CDR3 DNA: TGTGCCTGGAGTGGAGGGCTAATCGACGGCTACACCTTC.